This is a list of T cell receptor beta chains from one sample in a study of blood T cell repertoires in COVID-19. Assay: immunoSEQ multiplex PCR; the TCRdb copy retains only in-frame clones and omits some. Of about 380,000 clones in the sample, around 87% are singletons; the top ten hold under 1.5%. The sequenced sample was PBMCs or T cells enriched from blood (not recorded which). Every receptor here comes from a man aged 25 to 45 who had recovered from COVID-19. Both conserved end residues are part of each CDR3. A D gene is named only where the DNA matches it firmly. Expanded clones get a size class; other rows say once, few or many, or leave the size out.

j_call d_call v_call clone_size cdr3_nt cdr3_aa
TRBJ2-7 . TRBV6-5 few TGTGCCAGCAGTTCCTTAGACAGAAAATACGAGCAGTACTTC CASSSLDRKYEQYF
TRBJ2-3 TRBD2 TRBV4-3 . TGCGCCAGCAGCCAAGGACTAGCGGGGGGGGTGGGCACAGATACGCAGTATTTT CASSQGLAGGVGTDTQYF
TRBJ1-5 TRBD1 TRBV12-3/TRBV12-4 . TGTGCCAGCGCAGGGGGAGTTGGGACCCAGCATTTT CASAGGVGTQHF
TRBJ2-2 . TRBV6-1 . TGTGCCAGCAATATTGCCGGGGAGCTGTTTTTT CASNIAGELFF
TRBJ1-3 . TRBV12-5 . TGTGCTAGTGGTTTGGGAGGGAACACCATATATTTT CASGLGGNTIYF
TRBJ2-2 . TRBV6-6 . TGTGCCAGCAGTTATGGCGGGACCGGGGAGCTGTTTTTT CASSYGGTGELFF
TRBJ2-2 . TRBV3-1/TRBV3-2 . TGTGCCAGCAGCCAAGTAACCGGGGAGCTGTTTTTT CASSQVTGELFF
TRBJ2-1 TRBD2 TRBV9 . TGTGCCAGCAGCTCAGGCGGGGGGGCGTACAATGAGCAGTTCTTC CASSSGGGAYNEQFF
TRBJ1-4 . TRBV5-1 . TGCGCCAGCAGCTTTGGAGGGTCTGCAACTAATGAAAAACTGTTTTTT CASSFGGSATNEKLFF
TRBJ1-2 . TRBV10-2 few TGCGCCAGCATGGGTACAGGGACCGTCTATGGCTACACCTTC CASMGTGTVYGYTF
TRBJ1-2 . TRBV19 . TGTGCCAGTGGTGGGCCTACAGGCAACTATGGCTACACCTTC CASGGPTGNYGYTF
TRBJ1-5 . TRBV28 once TGTGCCAGCAGTTTCAGTCAGCCCCAGCATTTT CASSFSQPQHF
TRBJ2-7 . TRBV30 . TGTGCCTGGGGCAGGGGCTACGAGCAGTACTTC CAWGRGYEQYF
TRBJ1-1 . TRBV9 . TGTGCCAGCAGCCGTAGTTTGGACACTGAAGCTTTCTTT CASSRSLDTEAFF
TRBJ1-6 . TRBV5-6 . TGTGCCAGCAGCGGGGGAGGGCTAAGGGATTCACCCCTCCACTTT CASSGGGLRDSPLHF
TRBJ1-2 . TRBV6-6 . TGTGCCAGCAGTCCCTGGGGCGATGACTCCTATGGCTACACCTTC CASSPWGDDSYGYTF
TRBJ1-5 . TRBV7-9 few TGTGCCAGCAGTCCGGGGGGGCCCAATCAGCCCCAGCATTTT CASSPGGPNQPQHF
TRBJ2-7 . TRBV27 . TGTGCCAGCAGACCGTGGGCTGAGGGCGAGCAGTACTTC CASRPWAEGEQYF
TRBJ1-3 . TRBV4-3 . TGCGCCAGCAGCCAAGCAGGGGGAAACACCATATATTTT CASSQAGGNTIYF
TRBJ2-7 TRBD1 TRBV10-1 . TGCGCCAGCAGTGATGGGACAGGGACCTACGAGCAGTACTTC CASSDGTGTYEQYF